The sequence of this TCR beta chain was determined in a study of patients and donors after allogeneic stem cell transplantation. One entry per CDR3 protein, called by TCRdb with MiXCR from the RT-PCR reads. The table lists roughly 940,000 distinct CDR3 sequences, more than 15% of them singletons. The germline CDR1 and CDR2 sequences are SGHTA and FQGNSA. V lost 1 base, J lost 16 bases, and 11 bases lay in between. The CDR3 extends over 12 amino acids. Sequencing was done on a sample of blood, either unsorted or a sorted T cell fraction (not recorded which). This clonotype was sampled from a human donor who was either an allogeneic HSCT recipient or a stem cell or donor lymphocyte infusion donor (not recorded which). It is not recorded whose cells these are; they may come from a transplant donor. The chain carries TRBV7-2 and TRBJ1-6, with D possibly being TRBD1 (5 bases). The CDR3 here is CASSLVGAELHF. Written as DNA, the CDR3 is TGTGCCAGCAGCTTAGTCGGGGCAGAGCTCCACTTT.